Listed here are 9 T cell receptor beta chains from one sample, sequenced in a study of metastatic and nonmetastatic thyroid tumors. From the PCR reads, TCRdb re-called clones with MiXCR. The table lists approximately 30,000 clones, around 3.9% of them singletons, with 3.2% in the top ten. The entire patient cohort was treatment-naive prior to thyroid surgery. What was sequenced was blood. These receptor sequences come from a male donor with papillary thyroid cancer or a benign thyroid nodule (not recorded which). Some clones in this sample may be carry-over from other donors' samples.

This clone appeared a few times. The chain recombines TRBV9 with TRBJ2-7; 9 bases align to TRBD2. Unmatched junction bases numbered 8, after V lost 4 bases and J lost 3 bases. CDR3 length: 15 amino acids. The germline V gene encodes CDR1 SGDLS and CDR2 YYNGEE. The CDR3 loop is CASSPQAGGRYEQYF. The CDR3 DNA reads TGTGCCAGCAGCCCCCAGGCGGGAGGGCGCTACGAGCAGTACTTC.

V usage is TRBV28 and J usage is TRBJ1-2; 11 bases are a match to TRBD1. The CDR3 runs 14 residues. Germline-derived CDR1 and CDR2 are MDHEN and SYDVKM. The junction had 5 bases not matched to a gene; V was cut back by 6 bases and J by 5 bases. CDR3: CASRGQGDYYGYTF. The CDR3 nucleotides are TGTGCCAGCAGGGGACAGGGGGATTATTATGGCTACACCTTC.

The sample holds a few counts of this clone. The gene calls are TRBV19 and TRBJ1-3; perhaps TRBD1 as D (6 bases). This CDR3 has 14 residues. The V and J ends lost 5 bases and 3 bases respectively, with 11 bases between them. Per the germline V gene, CDR1 is LNHDA and CDR2 is SQIVND (reference sequence). This chain's CDR3 is CASSFGQRGNTIYF. Written as DNA, the CDR3 is TGTGCCAGTAGTTTCGGACAGCGTGGAAACACCATATATTTT.

This clone was seen at least ten times. The chain carries TRBV20-1 and TRBJ1-3; D gene unclear. Germline assignment: CDR1 DFQATT and CDR2 SNEGSKA (reference sequence). The CDR3 is 13 amino acids. V lost 2 bases to trimming and J lost 1 base, with 6 bases between them. CDR3 sequence (DNA): TGCAGTGCTAGACCGGGTTCTGGAAACACCATATATTTT. Protein: CSARPGSGNTIYF.

This clone was recorded a few times. The rearrangement uses TRBV28 and TRBJ1-5; D is unclear. The CDR3 runs to 17 residues. Germline V lookup: CDR1 MDHEN, CDR2 SYDVKM. V gave up 1 base and J gave up 7 bases, with 20 bases separating them. The CDR3 nucleotides are TGTGCCAGCAGTTTATTGGCGTTGGGCAGGCCGATCCAGCCCCAGCATTTT. It codes for CASSLLALGRPIQPQHF.

This clone was seen ten or more times. The chain is built from TRBV9 and TRBJ2-2, with TRBD2 identical over 7 bases. V gave up 4 bases and J gave up 4 bases; unmatched junction bases: 10. Germline-derived CDR1 and CDR2 are SGDLS and YYNGEE. The CDR3 sequence is 16 residues long. CDR3 coding DNA: TGTGCCAGCAGCCAGGCGGGAGACCTAACCACCGGGGAGCTGTTTTTT. Amino acids: CASSQAGDLTTGELFF.

The sample holds many counts of this clone. The chain carries TRBV6-1 and TRBJ1-4; 7 nucleotides match TRBD1. V lost 6 bases to trimming and J lost 10 bases; unmatched junction nucleotides: 11. The CDR3 is 14 amino acids. In germline, CDR1 is MNHNS, CDR2 SASEGT. CDR3 sequence: CASSELGTVGKLFF. CDR3 sequence (DNA): TGTGCCAGCAGCGAGCTTGGGACAGTGGGAAAACTGTTTTTT.

The DNA for the CDR3 is TGTGCCAGCAGCCCCTCTTTCGATTCACCCCTCCACTTT. Its protein is CASSPSFDSPLHF. This chain connects TRBV11-3 to TRBJ1-6; D not resolved. V shed 5 bases and J shed 8 bases, with 10 bases lying between them. Germline values: CDR1 SGHNT, CDR2 YENEEA. This CDR3 has 13 amino acids. The full variable domain, its missing parts supplied by reference TRBV11-3 and TRBJ1-6, is EAGVVQSPRYKIIEKKQPVAFWCNPISGHNTLYWYLQNLGQGPELLIRYENEEAVDDSQLPKDRFSAERLKGVDSTLKIQPAELGDSAVYLCASSPSFDSPLHFGNGTRLTVT.

V gene TRBV6-8 combines with J gene TRBJ2-1, with 12 nucleotides matching TRBD2. In germline, CDR1 is MNHGY, CDR2 SAAAGT. CDR3 length equals 16 residues. The ends lost 4 bases at V and 8 bases at J; junction bases unmatched: 9. CDR3 protein: CASSLPSGRVIYEQFF. Written as DNA, the CDR3 is TGTGCCAGCAGTTTGCCTAGCGGGAGGGTCATCTATGAGCAGTTCTTC.